The present entry profiles one T cell receptor (beta chain) with its context. CDR1 is SGHTA, CDR2 FQGNSA, per germline. The V and J ends lost 6 bases and 2 bases respectively, with 11 bases between them. The CDR3 totals 14 residues. Uncontrolled infection, other autoimmune disease, pregnancy and lactation each barred patients from inclusion. This sample is part of a study of T cells in Graves' hyperthyroidism and ophthalmopathy. TCR beta CDR3 region amplification was performed from RNA transcripts. The HTBI set primed first-round TCR CDR3 RT-PCR. TCRdb re-called the multiplex PCR reads with MiXCR, one entry per CDR3 protein. The sample contains under 450,000 distinct CDR3 sequences, 15% to 19% of which appear only once.

The sequenced sample consisted of blood. V and J are TRBV7-2 and TRBJ1-3, with D perhaps TRBD1 (6 bases). This receptor was obtained from a woman under 30 with Graves' hyperthyroidism. The CDR3 sequence is CASSQGFPGNTIYF. The CDR3 nucleotides read TGTGCCAGCAGTCAGGGGTTCCCTGGAAACACCATATATTTT.